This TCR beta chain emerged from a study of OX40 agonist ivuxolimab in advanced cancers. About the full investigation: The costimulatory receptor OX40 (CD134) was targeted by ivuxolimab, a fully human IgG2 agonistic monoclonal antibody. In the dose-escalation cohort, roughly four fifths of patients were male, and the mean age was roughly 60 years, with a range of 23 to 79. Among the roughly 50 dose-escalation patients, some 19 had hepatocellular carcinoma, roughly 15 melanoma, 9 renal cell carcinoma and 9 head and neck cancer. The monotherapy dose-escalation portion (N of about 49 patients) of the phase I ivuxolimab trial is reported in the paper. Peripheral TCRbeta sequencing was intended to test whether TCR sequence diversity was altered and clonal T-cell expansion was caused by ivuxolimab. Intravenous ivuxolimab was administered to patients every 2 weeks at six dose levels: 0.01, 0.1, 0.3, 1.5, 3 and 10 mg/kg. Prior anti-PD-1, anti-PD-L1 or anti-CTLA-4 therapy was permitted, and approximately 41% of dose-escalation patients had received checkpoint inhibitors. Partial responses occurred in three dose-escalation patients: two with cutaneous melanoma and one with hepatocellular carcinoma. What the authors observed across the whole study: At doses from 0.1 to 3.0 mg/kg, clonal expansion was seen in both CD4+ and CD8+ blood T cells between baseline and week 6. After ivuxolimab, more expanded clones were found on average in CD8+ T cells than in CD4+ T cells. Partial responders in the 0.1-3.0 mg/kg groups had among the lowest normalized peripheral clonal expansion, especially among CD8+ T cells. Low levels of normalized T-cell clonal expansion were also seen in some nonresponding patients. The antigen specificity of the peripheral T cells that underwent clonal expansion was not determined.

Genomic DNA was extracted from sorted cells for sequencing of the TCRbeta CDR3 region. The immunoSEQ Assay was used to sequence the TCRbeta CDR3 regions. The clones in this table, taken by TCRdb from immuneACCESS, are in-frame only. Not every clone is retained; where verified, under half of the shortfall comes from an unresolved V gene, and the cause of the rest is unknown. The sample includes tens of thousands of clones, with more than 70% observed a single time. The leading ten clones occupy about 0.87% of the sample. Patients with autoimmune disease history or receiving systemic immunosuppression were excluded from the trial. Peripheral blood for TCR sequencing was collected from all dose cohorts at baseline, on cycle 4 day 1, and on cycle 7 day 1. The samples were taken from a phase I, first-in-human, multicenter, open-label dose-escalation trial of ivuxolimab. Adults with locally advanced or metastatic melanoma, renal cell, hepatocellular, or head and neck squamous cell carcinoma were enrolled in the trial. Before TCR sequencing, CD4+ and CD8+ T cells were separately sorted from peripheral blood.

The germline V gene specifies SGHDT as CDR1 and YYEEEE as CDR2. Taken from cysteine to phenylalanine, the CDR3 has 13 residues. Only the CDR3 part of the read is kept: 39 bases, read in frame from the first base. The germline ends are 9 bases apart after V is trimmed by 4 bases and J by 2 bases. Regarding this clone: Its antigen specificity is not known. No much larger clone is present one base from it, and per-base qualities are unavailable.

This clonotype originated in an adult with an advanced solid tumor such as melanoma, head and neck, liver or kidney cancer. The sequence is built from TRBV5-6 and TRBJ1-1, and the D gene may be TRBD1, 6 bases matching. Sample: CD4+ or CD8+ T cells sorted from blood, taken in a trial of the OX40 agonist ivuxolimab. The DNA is TGTGCCAGCAGCCGCAGGGGTAACACTGAAGCTTTCTTT. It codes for CASSRRGNTEAFF.